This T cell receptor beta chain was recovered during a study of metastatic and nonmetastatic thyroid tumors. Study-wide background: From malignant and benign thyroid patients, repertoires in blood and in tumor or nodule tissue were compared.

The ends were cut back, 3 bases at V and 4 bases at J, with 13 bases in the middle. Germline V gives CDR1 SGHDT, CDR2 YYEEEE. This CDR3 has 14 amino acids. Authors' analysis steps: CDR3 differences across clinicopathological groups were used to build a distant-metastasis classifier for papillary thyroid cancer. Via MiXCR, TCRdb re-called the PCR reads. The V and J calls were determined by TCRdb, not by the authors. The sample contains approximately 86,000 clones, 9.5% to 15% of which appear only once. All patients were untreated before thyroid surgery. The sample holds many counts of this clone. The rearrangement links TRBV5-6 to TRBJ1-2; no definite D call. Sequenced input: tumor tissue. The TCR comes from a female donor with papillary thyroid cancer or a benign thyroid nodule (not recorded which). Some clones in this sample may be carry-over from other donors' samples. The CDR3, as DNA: TGTGCCAGCAGCTGGTACGGGATGGGCTATGGCTACACCTTC. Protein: CASSWYGMGYGYTF.